The present T cell receptor beta chain was sequenced within a study of T cells after yellow fever vaccination. The junction had 7 bases not matched to a gene; V was cut back by 7 bases and J by 4 bases. Germline-derived CDR1 and CDR2 are SGHDN and FVKESK. The CDR3 loop spans 14 amino acids. Template switching with 5'RACE generated the TCR cDNA and added a universal primer site and UMIs. TCRdb independently ran MiXCR on the 5' RACE reads; one entry per CDR3 protein. The table has 300,000 to 350,000 distinct CDR3 sequences, about 10% seen once. Study-wide results and caveats: Post-booster samples contained most primary-vaccination clones (just under 98% CD4, approximately 88% CD8).

This clonotype has a count of ten or more. What it binds is unknown. The sequence was obtained from a man aged 18-30 years who received the YFV17D yellow fever vaccine. The chain recombines TRBV14 with TRBJ1-3; 7 nucleotides match TRBD1. The specimen comprised CD4+ T cells sorted from PBMCs, sampled 45 days after the yellow fever booster vaccination. This CDR3 reads CASTHTGVGNTIYF. CDR3 DNA: TGTGCCAGCACCCACACAGGGGTCGGAAACACCATATATTTT. Together with reference TRBV14 and TRBJ1-3, the CDR3 gives the full variable domain: EAGVTQFPSHSVIEKGQTVTLRCDPISGHDNLYWYRRVMGKEIKFLLHFVKESKQDESGMPNNRFLAERTGGTYSTLKVQPAELEDSGVYFCASTHTGVGNTIYFGEGSWLTVV.